The 30 T cell receptor beta chains below come from one sample, sequenced in a study of T cell responses to AZD1222 COVID-19 vaccine. Only in-frame clones appear in the TCRdb table, and some are missing; sequencing was by immunoSEQ multiplex PCR. The sample shows over 100,000 clones, approximately 89% of them seen only once. The source was peripheral blood, collected 28 days after the second AZD1222 dose. The receptor set was obtained from an adult who received the AZD1222 COVID-19 vaccine.

The chain uses TRBV14 and TRBJ2-5; D remains unclear. Germline V gene sequence: CDR1 SGHDN, CDR2 FVKESK. The CDR3 is made up of 14 amino acids. V lost 2 bases and J lost 5, with 12 bases in between. The CDR3 sequence is CASSQNGPAETQYF. Here the CDR3 DNA reads TGTGCCAGCAGCCAAAACGGTCCCGCGGAGACCCAGTACTTC.

The CDR3: CASSYRSSYEQYF. The CDR3 DNA reads as TGTGCCAGCAGTTACCGCAGCTCCTACGAGCAGTACTTC. The chain links TRBV6-2 or TRBV6-3 to TRBJ2-7; D uncertain. Germline CDR1 MNHEY, CDR2 SVGEGT. V gave up 2 bases and J gave up 0 bases, with 5 bases separating them. The CDR3 runs 13 residues.

V is TRBV5-1 and J is TRBJ2-5; D may correspond to TRBD1 or TRBD2 (6 bases each). Germline CDR1 is SGHRS and CDR2 is YFSETQ. The V and J ends lost 0 bases and 4 bases respectively, with 10 bases between them. This CDR3 is built from 14 residues. The CDR3 sequence is CASSLAGASETQYF. As DNA, the CDR3 is TGCGCCAGCAGCTTGGCGGGGGCCTCAGAGACCCAGTACTTC.

The genes are TRBV7-2 and TRBJ2-3, with no clear D. The CDR3 spans 17 residues. Per germline, CDR1 SGHTA and CDR2 FQGNSA. V lost 5 bases, J lost 0 bases, and 18 bases lay in between. The CDR3 coding sequence is TGTGCCAGCAGCCCCGCCCTTATAGGGATAAGCACAGATACGCAGTATTTT. Translated, it gives CASSPALIGISTDTQYF. The variable domain in full, with the rest retrieved from reference TRBV7-2 and TRBJ2-3, is GAGVSQSPSNKVTEKGKDVELRCDPISGHTALYWYRQSLGQGLEFLIYFQGNSAPDKSGLPSDRFSAERTGGSVSTLTIQRTQQEDSAVYLCASSPALIGISTDTQYFGPGTRLTVL.

V is TRBV12-3 or TRBV12-4 and J is TRBJ2-1, with D perhaps matching TRBD2 (6 bases). Trimming shortened V by 1 base and J by 11 bases, and 9 bases separated the two germline ends. The CDR3 spans 12 residues. CDR3 DNA: TGTGCCAGCAGTTTAGTCCGGGAGAAGCAGTTCTTC. Protein sequence: CASSLVREKQFF.

The rearrangement joins TRBV21-1 to TRBJ2-7; TRBD1 is taken as the D call from the table, unchecked against the DNA. TRBV21-1 is a pseudogene segment. The CDR3 length is 14 residues. Written as DNA, the CDR3 is TGTGCCAGCAGCAAGGGACAGGTGGAAAAACAGCAGTACTTC. It yields the protein CASSKGQVEKQQYF.

The chain uses TRBV15 and TRBJ1-1; a weak D match, TRBD1 (5 bases). The CDR3 consists of 15 residues. V was clipped by 3 bases and J by 1 base, with 12 bases between them. CDR1 and CDR2 (germline): LNHNV, YYDKDF (reference sequence). CDR3 sequence reads: CATSRRDSGNTEAFF. The CDR3 DNA is TGTGCCACCAGCAGGAGGGACTCCGGGAACACTGAAGCTTTCTTT.

The chain is built from TRBV6-2 or TRBV6-3 and TRBJ2-7; 8 nucleotides agree with TRBD1. Trimming at V came to 6 bases and at J to 5 bases, leaving 9 bases not matched to a gene. Germline values: CDR1 MNHEY, CDR2 SVGEGT. The CDR3 contains 14 residues. The CDR3, as DNA: TGTGCCAGCAGCTCGGGACAGGAGTTTGACGAGCAGTACTTC. Translated, it gives CASSSGQEFDEQYF.

The V and J genes are TRBV6-2 or TRBV6-3 and TRBJ1-5, with TRBD1 matching over 10 bases. Per the germline V gene, CDR1 is MNHEY and CDR2 is SVGEGT. With 6 bases clipped from V and 3 bases from J, the junction kept 11 bases outside the gene matches. This CDR3 is built from 17 residues. DNA of the CDR3: TGTGCCAGCAGCCCCCATAGCGGGACAGGGGACAATCAGCCCCAGCATTTT. It codes for CASSPHSGTGDNQPQHF.

The chain links TRBV7-9 to TRBJ2-7; TRBD1 matches at 7 bases. The V gene's germline CDR1 is SEHNR and CDR2 FQNEAQ (reference sequence). This CDR3 spans 12 amino acids. The V gene end was trimmed by 5 bases and the J gene end by 6 bases; junction bases not matched to a gene: 4. In DNA, the CDR3 is TGTGCCAGCAGCCCTAGGGGGCCCGAGCAGTACTTC. Protein product: CASSPRGPEQYF.

Written as DNA, the CDR3 is TGTGCCAGCAGAACGCGTACGCAGTATTTT. This gives the protein CASRTRTQYF. The chain carries TRBV2 and TRBJ2-3, with D unresolved. Trimming shortened V by 6 bases and J by 8 bases, and 6 bases separated the two germline ends. Germline CDR1 SNHLY, CDR2 FYNNEI. The CDR3 covers 10 residues. Full variable domain (outside the CDR3, taken from reference TRBV2 and TRBJ2-3): EPEVTQTPSHQVTQMGQEVILRCVPISNHLYFYWYRQILGQKVEFLVSFYNNEISEKSEIFDDQFSVERPDGSNFTLKIRSTKLEDSAMYFCASRTRTQYFGPGTRLTVL.

V usage is TRBV25-1 and J usage is TRBJ1-2; 7 bases match TRBD1. The V gene end was trimmed by 7 bases and the J gene end by 6 bases; junction bases not matched to a gene: 8. The CDR3 is made up of 13 amino acids. Germline V lookup: CDR1 MGHDK, CDR2 SYGVNS. The CDR3 DNA is TGTGCCAGCAACTCGGACAGGCCCAATGGCTACACCTTC. Translation gives CASNSDRPNGYTF.

The rearrangement joins TRBV29-1 to TRBJ1-2; TRBD1 matches 7 bases. The CDR3 sequence is 13 residues long. V shed 3 bases, J shed 6 bases, and the junction held 7 bases outside the gene matches. Germline V gene lookup returns CDR1 SQVTM and CDR2 ANQGSEA. CDR3: CSVDPDRVDGYTF. The CDR3 nucleotides are TGCAGCGTTGACCCCGACAGGGTGGATGGCTACACCTTC. The full variable domain, in which reference TRBV29-1 and TRBJ1-2 provide the parts outside the CDR3, is SAVISQKPSRDICQRGTSLTIQCQVDSQVTMMFWYRQQPGQSLTLIATANQGSEATYESGFVIDKFPISRPNLTFSTLTVSNMSPEDSSIYLCSVDPDRVDGYTFGSGTRLTVV.

This chain links TRBV6-4 with TRBJ2-1, with 13 positions matching TRBD2. Unmatched junction bases numbered 1, after V lost 3 bases and J lost 5 bases. This CDR3 spans 15 amino acids. CDR1 and CDR2 (germline): MRHNA, SNTAGT. The CDR3 spells CASSEGLAGDNEQFF. CDR3 nucleotides: TGTGCCAGCAGTGAAGGACTAGCGGGGGACAATGAGCAGTTCTTC.

This sequence joins TRBV28 and TRBJ1-3; D may be TRBD1 (5 bases). The germline V gene has CDR1 MDHEN and CDR2 SYDVKM. The CDR3 contains 15 residues. Between the trimmed V and J ends, which lost 7 bases and 0 bases, there was a span of 13 bases. CDR3 loop: CASIEGRYSGNTIYF. The CDR3 coding sequence is TGTGCCAGCATTGAGGGACGTTACTCTGGAAACACCATATATTTT.

The chain is built from TRBV15 and TRBJ1-2, with 10 positions matching TRBD1. Losses at the gene ends were 5 bases for V and 4 bases for J; bases not matched to a gene: 10. From germline, CDR1 is LNHNV and CDR2 YYDKDF (reference sequence). The CDR3 consists of 16 residues. CDR3 nucleotide sequence: TGTGCCACCAGCCAACAGACAGGGGGCTCCTTCTATGGCTACACCTTC. Translating gives CATSQQTGGSFYGYTF.

The V and J genes are TRBV5-1 and TRBJ2-2; the D is unclear. This CDR3 contains 14 residues. Per the germline V gene, CDR1 is SGHRS and CDR2 is YFSETQ. V dropped 5 bases and J dropped 5 bases, with 13 bases sitting between them. The CDR3: CASRSGMGTGELFF. Written as DNA, the CDR3 is TGCGCCAGCAGGTCGGGCATGGGTACCGGGGAGCTGTTTTTT.

This clone occurred a few times. The CDR3 bases are TGTGCCAGCCGCTGCGCACTAACAGGGGACCAAGAGACCCAGTACTTC. This sequence encodes CASRCALTGDQETQYF. V usage is TRBV28 and J usage is TRBJ2-5; 7 bases match TRBD1. Germline V lookup: CDR1 MDHEN, CDR2 SYDVKM. V shed 8 bases and J 0 bases; nucleotides not matched to a gene: 12. CDR3 length: 16 amino acids.

The V and J genes are TRBV4-1 and TRBJ2-5, with D unclear. The CDR3 is made up of 13 amino acids. V lost 0 bases and J lost 4, with 6 bases in between. Germline CDR1 MGHRA, CDR2 YSYEKL. The chain's CDR3 is CASSQDWLETQYF. The CDR3, as DNA: TGCGCCAGCAGCCAAGATTGGTTAGAGACCCAGTACTTC.

CDR3 DNA: TGTGCCAGCAGTTTAAAACTAGCTACGATCAATGAGCAGTTCTTC. This gives the protein CASSLKLATINEQFF. The gene calls are TRBV27 and TRBJ2-1; D is perhaps TRBD2 (6 bases). The length of the CDR3 is 15 residues. Germline loops: CDR1 MNHEY, CDR2 SMNVEV (reference sequence). The V end lost 2 bases, the J end lost 6 bases, and 14 bases lay between the germline ends.

The chain employs TRBV9 and TRBJ2-1; D is unclear. The CDR3 loop spans 12 amino acids. Germline V gene data show CDR1 as SGDLS and CDR2 as YYNGEE. The ends were cut back, 1 base at V and 8 bases at J, with 7 bases in the middle. The CDR3 DNA reads as TGTGCCAGCAGCGTATCTATGGATGAGCAGTTCTTC. It is translated as CASSVSMDEQFF.

The chain is built from TRBV11-3 and TRBJ2-2; no clear D. Germline V gene sequence: CDR1 SGHNT, CDR2 YENEEA. V lost 1 base and J 5 bases, leaving 2 bases between the germline ends. The CDR3 spans 12 residues. CDR3 loop: CASSLGTGELFF. DNA of the CDR3: TGTGCCAGCAGCTTAGGGACCGGGGAGCTGTTTTTT.

The chain couples TRBV27 to TRBJ2-5; TRBD2 matches 9 bases. The CDR3 has 18 residues. Germline-derived CDR1 and CDR2 are MNHEY and SMNVEV (reference sequence). The J segment lost 5 bases and the V segment lost 5 bases, leaving 18 bases of the junction unmatched. CDR3 sequence (DNA): TGTGCCAGCAGTCCATACCGGACTAGCGCGGTTCTCGTCGAGACCCAGTACTTC. It specifies CASSPYRTSAVLVETQYF.

The V and J genes are TRBV6-6 and TRBJ2-7; perhaps D is TRBD1 or TRBD2 (5 bases each). Germline CDR1 reads MNHNY; CDR2 reads SVGAGI (reference sequence). The CDR3 runs to 12 residues. V was trimmed by 7 bases and J by 2 bases, leaving 9 bases between them. The CDR3 DNA reads as TGTGCCAGCAAGGGACCGGCCTACGAGCAGTACTTC. Encoded protein: CASKGPAYEQYF.

The CDR3: CASSFHRASYEQYF. DNA for the CDR3: TGTGCCAGCAGCTTCCACAGGGCATCCTACGAGCAGTACTTC. The chain joins TRBV13 to TRBJ2-7, with TRBD1 as a possible D gene (6 bases). Trimming took 3 bases from V and 1 from J, leaving 10 bases between them. The CDR3 covers 14 residues. In germline, CDR1 is PRHDT, CDR2 FYEKMQ (reference sequence).

This clone was counted a few times. The CDR3 loop reads CASRGDGTSGRAGTGELFF. The CDR3 DNA follows: TGTGCCAGCCGAGGAGACGGGACTAGCGGGAGGGCTGGAACCGGGGAGCTGTTTTTT. The chain combines TRBV2 with TRBJ2-2, with TRBD2 matching 16 bases. Trimming took 8 bases from V and 5 from J; bases not matched to a gene: 14. The CDR3 runs 19 residues. CDR1 is SNHLY and CDR2 is FYNNEI in the germline V gene.

This chain joins TRBV6-1 and TRBJ2-5, with 7 nucleotides matching TRBD1. V lost 3 bases and J lost 5; bases outside the gene matches: 6. CDR1 is MNHNS, CDR2 SASEGT, per germline. The CDR3 totals 14 residues. The CDR3 loop reads CASSDLTGLETQYF. CDR3 sequence (DNA): TGTGCCAGCAGTGACCTGACAGGGTTGGAGACCCAGTACTTC.

CDR3 residues: CASSWRQGGNSPLHF. The CDR3 coding sequence is TGTGCCAGCAGCTGGAGACAGGGTGGTAATTCACCCCTCCACTTT. The rearrangement joins TRBV5-4 to TRBJ1-6, with 7 bases aligning to TRBD1. Losses at the gene ends were 3 bases for V and 6 bases for J; bases not matched to a gene: 6. The germline CDR1 and CDR2 sequences are SGHNT and YYREEE (reference sequence). The CDR3 sequence is 15 residues long.

This clone has more than one count but fewer than ten. The chain recombines TRBV18 with TRBJ2-7; 7 bases agree with TRBD2. The germline V gene has CDR1 KGHSH and CDR2 LQKENI. V shed 3 bases and J 3 bases; nucleotides not matched to a gene: 5. The CDR3 contains 14 residues. The CDR3 region has the DNA TGTGCCAGCTCACCCCCGACTAGCCTCTACGAGCAGTACTTC. Translation: CASSPPTSLYEQYF. The variable domain in full, completed from reference TRBV18 and TRBJ2-7, reads NAGVMQNPRHLVRRRGQEARLRCSPMKGHSHVYWYRQLPEEGLKFMVYLQKENIIDESGMPKERFSAEFPKEGPSILRIQQVVRGDSAAYFCASSPPTSLYEQYFGPGTRLTVT.

V is TRBV7-9 and J is TRBJ1-4; no definite D call. There are 17 residues in the CDR3. The V end was cut by 5 bases, the J end by 8 bases, with 24 bases between. Germline-derived CDR1 and CDR2 are SEHNR and FQNEAQ (reference sequence). The CDR3 reads CASSPSTRGGSPEKLFF. CDR3 bases: TGTGCCAGCAGCCCCTCTACCCGGGGAGGGTCTCCAGAAAAACTGTTTTTT.